This T cell receptor (beta chain) was identified during a study of blood T cell repertoires in COVID-19. Study summary: T cells, B-cell-depleted T cells, or PBMCs provided the cDNA or gDNA that served as material.

Produced via immunoSEQ multiplex PCR; TCRdb's table is partial and in-frame only. Of 250,000 to 350,000 clones listed, 70% to 90% are singletons. This study enrolled people aged roughly 18 to 90 from roughly 22 US geographic areas. Assignment of participants to cohorts was predicated upon participant-reported clinical history. Donors of Cohort 3 who recovered were those that had two negative PCRs, clearance, or symptom resolution. The ends lost 6 bases at V and 14 bases at J; junction bases unmatched: 9. This CDR3 is 12 amino acids long. Looked up from germline, CDR1 is SNHLY and CDR2 is FYNNEI. V is TRBV2 and J is TRBJ1-4; 7 bases are a match to TRBD1. This TCR was recovered from a woman in her 40s who had recovered from COVID-19. Sequencing was done on a sample of PBMCs or T cells enriched from blood (not recorded which). Written as DNA, the CDR3 is TGTGCCAGCAGCTCGGACAGGTCGGCTCTGTTTTTT. This translates into CASSSDRSALFF. The full variable domain, completed using reference TRBV2 and TRBJ1-4, is EPEVTQTPSHQVTQMGQEVILRCVPISNHLYFYWYRQILGQKVEFLVSFYNNEISEKSEIFDDQFSVERPDGSNFTLKIRSTKLEDSAMYFCASSSDRSALFFGSGTQLSVL.